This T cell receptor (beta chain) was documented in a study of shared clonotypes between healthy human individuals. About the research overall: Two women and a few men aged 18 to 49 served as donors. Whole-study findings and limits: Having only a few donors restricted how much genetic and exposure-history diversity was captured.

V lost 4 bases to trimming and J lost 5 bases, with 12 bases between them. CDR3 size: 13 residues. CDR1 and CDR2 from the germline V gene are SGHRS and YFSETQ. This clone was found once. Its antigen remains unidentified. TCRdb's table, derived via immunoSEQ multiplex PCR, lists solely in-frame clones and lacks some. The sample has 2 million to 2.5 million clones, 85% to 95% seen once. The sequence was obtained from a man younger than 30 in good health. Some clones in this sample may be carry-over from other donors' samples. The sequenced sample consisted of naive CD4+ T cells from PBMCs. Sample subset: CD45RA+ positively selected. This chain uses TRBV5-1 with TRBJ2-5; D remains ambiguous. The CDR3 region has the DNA TGCGCCAGCAGCGTGGAAAGGTGGGAGACCCAGTACTTC. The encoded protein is CASSVERWETQYF.